The 25 T cell receptor beta chains listed next were all sequenced from one sample in a study of shared clonotypes between healthy human individuals. TCRdb's copy holds only in-frame clones and misses some; the assay was immunoSEQ multiplex PCR. The table lists approximately 640,000 clones, 90% of them singletons, with around a third in the top ten. Input material: memory CD8+ T cells from PBMCs. Subset specified: CD45RO+ cells pooled with CCR7-negative TemRA cells. The receptors were gathered from a man younger than 35 in good health. Some clones in this sample may be carry-over from other donors' samples.

The chain is built from TRBV7-9 and TRBJ1-2; D uncertain. This CDR3 has 14 residues. With 6 bases removed from V and 6 bases from J, the gap between germline ends came to 17 bases. CDR1 SEHNR and CDR2 FQNEAQ come from the germline V gene (reference sequence). DNA for the CDR3: TGTGCCAGCAGATGGATTACGGTTCTTAATGGCTACACCTTC. This gives the protein CASRWITVLNGYTF.

The CDR3 is CASSNSGGYYEQFF. The CDR3 DNA sequence: TGTGCCAGCAGCAATTCGGGAGGATACTATGAGCAGTTCTTC. The genes are TRBV14 and TRBJ2-1; 7 nucleotides agree with TRBD2. The length of the CDR3 is 14 residues. After removal of 5 bases from V and 8 bases from J, the junction contained 9 bases not matched to a gene. Germline CDR1 reads SGHDN; CDR2 reads FVKESK.

The chain links TRBV27 to TRBJ2-3, with 7 bases that match TRBD1. V dropped 6 bases and J dropped 6; count of bases not matched to a gene: 15. The CDR3 totals 16 residues. Germline V gene lookup returns CDR1 MNHEY and CDR2 SMNVEV (reference sequence). CDR3 in DNA: TGTGCCAGCAGCTCCCAGGGGGTTTTGAATCAGGATACGCAGTATTTT. This sequence encodes CASSSQGVLNQDTQYF.

This clone turned up a few times. V usage is TRBV4-1 and J usage is TRBJ1-1; a weak D match, TRBD1 (5 bases). Trimming removed 4 bases at V and 6 bases at J, with 9 bases between. The germline gives CDR1 MGHRA, CDR2 YSYEKL. CDR3 length: 12 amino acids. The CDR3 loop reads CASSRDSSEAFF. The CDR3 coding sequence is TGCGCCAGCAGCCGCGACAGTTCTGAAGCTTTCTTT.

The genes are TRBV2 and TRBJ2-5; weak D call: TRBD2 (6 bases). The CDR3 length is 13 residues. The germline V gene encodes CDR1 SNHLY and CDR2 FYNNEI. Trimming left V 3 bases short and J 5 bases short, with 10 bases between. This chain's CDR3 is CASSDRAGETQYF. The DNA for the CDR3 is TGTGCCAGCAGTGACAGGGCGGGGGAGACCCAGTACTTC.

The chain combines TRBV11-2 with TRBJ2-5; the D gene could be TRBD1 or TRBD2 (5 bases each). Trimming took 3 bases from V and 5 from J, leaving 22 bases between them. CDR3 length equals 17 residues. CDR1 and CDR2 (germline): SGHAT, FQNNGV. CDR3 residues: CASSFFEKLGVWETQYF. The CDR3 DNA reads as TGTGCCAGCAGCTTCTTCGAAAAACTAGGGGTTTGGGAGACCCAGTACTTC.

This clone was observed once. The chain uses TRBV9 and TRBJ2-1; TRBD2 agrees at 7 bases. Unmatched junction bases numbered 4, after V lost 4 bases and J lost 0 bases. Germline assignment: CDR1 SGDLS and CDR2 YYNGEE. This CDR3 is built from 15 residues. Written as DNA, the CDR3 is TGTGCCAGCAGCCCGGGAGGCCTCTCCTACAATGAGCAGTTCTTC. Protein sequence: CASSPGGLSYNEQFF.

The genes are TRBV27 and TRBJ2-5, with 12 bases identical to TRBD2. Germline CDR1 MNHEY, CDR2 SMNVEV (reference sequence). This CDR3 comprises 17 residues. Germline trimming cut 1 base from V and 4 bases from J; bases unmatched to any gene: 7. CDR3 in amino acids: CASSLYHSSGRGETQYF. CDR3 sequence (DNA): TGTGCCAGCAGTTTATATCATTCTAGCGGGAGGGGAGAGACCCAGTACTTC.

The chain combines TRBV9 with TRBJ2-1; D is undetermined. This CDR3 comprises 13 residues. The V end was cut by 4 bases, the J end by 10 bases, with 15 bases between. Germline lookup yields CDR1 SGDLS and CDR2 YYNGEE. The CDR3 nucleotides read TGTGCCAGCAGCCTTGGAGACATCGGGGAGCAGTTCTTC. It is translated as CASSLGDIGEQFF. The whole variable domain, remainder taken from reference TRBV9 and TRBJ2-1, is DSGVTQTPKHLITATGQRVTLRCSPRSGDLSVYWYQQSLDQGLQFLIQYYNGEERAKGNILERFSAQQFPDLHSELNLSSLELGDSALYFCASSLGDIGEQFFGPGTRLTVL.

The chain uses TRBV6-6 and TRBJ2-1, with D unclear. V lost 0 bases to trimming and J lost 0 bases, with 9 bases between them. Germline CDR1 reads MNHNY; CDR2 reads SVGAGI (reference sequence). The CDR3 extends over 16 amino acids. CDR3: CASSYSNLNSYNEQFF. CDR3 DNA sequence: TGTGCCAGCAGTTACTCGAATCTGAACTCCTACAATGAGCAGTTCTTC.

The chain combines TRBV2 with TRBJ1-2; possible D gene TRBD1, 5 bases. V gave up 8 bases and J gave up 8 bases, with 27 bases separating them. From germline, CDR1 is SNHLY and CDR2 FYNNEI. The CDR3 covers 16 residues. CDR3 coding DNA: TGTGCCAGCCGACTCGAATCGGACGGGGCCGTGGGAGGCTACACCTTC. Translation gives CASRLESDGAVGGYTF.

The rearrangement links TRBV6-1 to TRBJ2-1; D ambiguous. Trimming cost V 2 bases and J 6 bases, with 11 bases left between them. Germline V CDR1 and CDR2: MNHNS, SASEGT. The CDR3 is 14 amino acids. This CDR3 is CASSERSRINEQFF. The CDR3 DNA follows: TGTGCCAGCAGTGAACGCAGTCGGATCAATGAGCAGTTCTTC.

As to this clone: The same CDR3 arises from other DNA sequences in this sample as well. V and J are TRBV4-3 and TRBJ1-4; 8 nucleotides line up with TRBD1. CDR1 LGHNA and CDR2 YSLEER come from the germline V gene. V lost 3 bases and J lost 5; bases outside the gene matches: 2. CDR3 length: 14 residues. CDR3 DNA sequence: TGCGCCAGCAGCCAGGGGACAGGAAATGAAAAACTGTTTTTT. Its translation: CASSQGTGNEKLFF.

The gene calls are TRBV2 and TRBJ2-7; D remains ambiguous. Germline lookup yields CDR1 SNHLY and CDR2 FYNNEI. CDR3 length: 15 residues. Trimming stripped 1 base from V and 1 base from J, with 11 bases between. CDR3 sequence reads: CASSEVTTLSYEQYF. The DNA for the CDR3 is TGTGCCAGCAGTGAAGTTACTACCTTGTCCTACGAGCAGTACTTC.

The gene calls are TRBV6-6 and TRBJ1-2; tentative D call: TRBD1 (5 bases). Trimming shortened V by 8 bases and J by 4 bases, and 23 bases separated the two germline ends. This CDR3 has 16 amino acids. Germline assignment: CDR1 MNHNY and CDR2 SVGAGI (reference sequence). DNA of the CDR3: TGTGCCAGCTTGGGACTAAGCGGGGAGGACGGCTATGGCTACACCTTC. It codes for CASLGLSGEDGYGYTF.

The chain employs TRBV6-6 and TRBJ2-7; D is ambiguous. V lost 1 base and J lost 2, with 9 bases in between. CDR3 size: 14 residues. Germline lookup yields CDR1 MNHNY and CDR2 SVGAGI (reference sequence). The CDR3 DNA reads as TGTGCCAGCAGTTACTACTTTCTAACCTACGAGCAGTACTTC. Its translation: CASSYYFLTYEQYF.

The rearrangement joins TRBV10-3 to TRBJ2-7; weak D call: TRBD1 (6 bases). Trimming took off 3 bases at V and 0 bases at J, with 9 bases between the two ends. The CDR3 is made up of 14 amino acids. Germline V gene sequence: CDR1 ENHRY, CDR2 SYGVKD. CDR3 amino acids: CAISEGGHSYEQYF. CDR3 bases: TGTGCCATCAGTGAAGGGGGACACTCCTACGAGCAGTACTTC.

This chain joins TRBV2 and TRBJ2-7; TRBD1 matches 8 bases. Germline CDR1 and CDR2: SNHLY and FYNNEI. V gave up 2 bases and J gave up 6 bases; unmatched junction bases: 18. There are 18 residues in the CDR3. This chain's CDR3 is CASSERGRGQGPGVEQYF. CDR3 in DNA: TGTGCCAGCAGTGAAAGGGGTAGAGGACAGGGACCTGGAGTCGAGCAGTACTTC. Full variable domain (missing parts from reference TRBV2 and TRBJ2-7): EPEVTQTPSHQVTQMGQEVILRCVPISNHLYFYWYRQILGQKVEFLVSFYNNEISEKSEIFDDQFSVERPDGSNFTLKIRSTKLEDSAMYFCASSERGRGQGPGVEQYFGPGTRLTVT.

The rearrangement links TRBV28 to TRBJ2-3; D is undetermined. The CDR3 runs 13 residues. Germline CDR1 is MDHEN and CDR2 is SYDVKM. Deletions cut 4 bases from V and 1 base from J, with 6 bases between. The CDR3, as DNA: TGTGCCAGCAGTTGGCAGGGCACAGATACGCAGTATTTT. The encoded protein is CASSWQGTDTQYF.

The CDR3 DNA reads as TGTGCCAGCAGCTTGGAAGGCGTTTCCTACAATGAGCAGTTCTTC. Its protein product is CASSLEGVSYNEQFF. The chain is built from TRBV5-6 and TRBJ2-1; D not certain. The CDR3 is 15 residues long. Trimming left V 0 bases short and J 1 base short, with 8 bases between. Germline V gene sequence: CDR1 SGHDT, CDR2 YYEEEE.

This sequence joins TRBV7-3 and TRBJ2-2, with 8 bases aligning to TRBD1. Germline trimming cut 2 bases from V and 0 bases from J; bases unmatched to any gene: 8. The CDR3 is 18 residues long. Germline V gene data show CDR1 as SGHTA and CDR2 as FQGTGA. CDR3 sequence (DNA): TGTGCCAGCAGCTTATTGGGACGGACAGGGTCGAACACCGGGGAGCTGTTTTTT. Translation gives CASSLLGRTGSNTGELFF.

The rearrangement links TRBV28 to TRBJ2-2; 7 bases map to TRBD1. This CDR3 has 14 residues. V dropped 5 bases and J dropped 5; count of bases not matched to a gene: 5. Germline CDR1 reads MDHEN; CDR2 reads SYDVKM. The CDR3 region is CASSKQGWTGELFF. The CDR3 region has the DNA TGTGCCAGCAGTAAACAGGGGTGGACCGGGGAGCTGTTTTTT.

V and J are TRBV18 and TRBJ1-3; D ambiguous. Germline V CDR1 and CDR2: KGHSH, LQKENI. The length of the CDR3 is 14 residues. The V end lost 3 bases, the J end lost 1 base, and 7 bases lay between the germline ends. The CDR3 loop reads CASSPVQSGNTIYF. CDR3 sequence (DNA): TGTGCCAGCTCACCTGTCCAGTCTGGAAACACCATATATTTT.

The chain is built from TRBV2 and TRBJ2-1, with 8 bases that match TRBD1. V lost 2 bases to trimming and J lost 9 bases; unmatched junction nucleotides: 9. Germline CDR1 reads SNHLY; CDR2 reads FYNNEI. This CDR3 region has 15 residues. In DNA, the CDR3 is TGTGCCAGCAGTGAATCGAGGAACAGGGGGAGTGAGCAGTTCTTC. The encoded protein is CASSESRNRGSEQFF. The full variable domain, in which reference TRBV2 and TRBJ2-1 provide the parts outside the CDR3, is EPEVTQTPSHQVTQMGQEVILRCVPISNHLYFYWYRQILGQKVEFLVSFYNNEISEKSEIFDDQFSVERPDGSNFTLKIRSTKLEDSAMYFCASSESRNRGSEQFFGPGTRLTVL.

The J gene is TRBJ2-5, the V gene TRBV5-6; D is perhaps TRBD1 (6 bases). Germline V gives CDR1 SGHDT, CDR2 YYEEEE. The ends were cut back, 0 bases at V and 0 bases at J, with 6 bases in the middle. The CDR3 contains 14 residues. The CDR3 sequence is CASSLGDNQETQYF. The CDR3 DNA follows: TGTGCCAGCAGCTTGGGGGACAACCAAGAGACCCAGTACTTC.